The 23 T cell receptor beta chains below were found in one sample sequenced in a study of cytomegalovirus exposure and HLA in healthy donors. TCRdb's table, derived via immunoSEQ multiplex PCR, lists solely in-frame clones and lacks some. The sample has under 200,000 clones; less than 90% are singletons. The sample was PBMCs. The receptors stem from a woman between 25 and 40 years old in good health and CMV-seronegative.

This clone occurred once. The chain couples TRBV2 to TRBJ1-5, with D tentatively TRBD1 (5 bases). V was trimmed by 8 bases and J by 5 bases, leaving 10 bases between them. Germline V gives CDR1 SNHLY, CDR2 FYNNEI. CDR3 size: 12 residues. CDR3 sequence (DNA): TGTGCCAGCCCGGGGCTATATCAGCCCCAGCATTTT. This encodes CASPGLYQPQHF.

This clone has only a few counts. This CDR3 is CASSLATGAATQYF. DNA of the CDR3: TGTGCCAGCAGCCTCGCGACAGGCGCGGCGACCCAGTACTTC. The chain uses TRBV7-6 and TRBJ2-5, with TRBD1 as a possible D gene (6 bases). V was clipped by 5 bases and J by 7 bases, with 17 bases between them. Germline V gene lookup returns CDR1 SGHVS and CDR2 FNYEAQ. This CDR3 contains 14 residues. The full variable domain, rest sourced from reference TRBV7-6 and TRBJ2-5, is GAGVSQSPRYKVTKRGQDVALRCDPISGHVSLYWYRQALGQGPEFLTYFNYEAQQDKSGLPNDRFSAERPEGSISTLTIQRTEQRDSAMYRCASSLATGAATQYFGPGTRLLVL.

The rearrangement joins TRBV5-4 to TRBJ2-7, with 7 bases aligning to TRBD1. The CDR3 contains 14 residues. The germline V gene encodes CDR1 SGHNT and CDR2 YYREEE (reference sequence). The ends lost 4 bases at V and 5 bases at J; junction bases unmatched: 9. The CDR3 loop is CASSQITTGDEQYF. Here the CDR3 DNA reads TGTGCCAGCAGCCAAATAACTACAGGGGACGAGCAGTACTTC.

The CDR3 DNA reads as TGTGCCAGTAGTATGGGGGGCTGGAATGAGCAGTTCTTC. Its protein is CASSMGGWNEQFF. The chain carries TRBV19 and TRBJ2-1, with D tentatively TRBD1 or TRBD2 (6 bases each). There are 13 residues in the CDR3. CDR1 and CDR2 (germline): LNHDA, SQIVND (reference sequence). Trimming removed 3 bases at V and 7 bases at J, with 10 bases between.

The V gene is TRBV6-6, the J gene TRBJ1-2; D gene unclear. CDR1 is MNHNY, CDR2 SVGAGI, per germline (reference sequence). Deletions cut 8 bases from V and 5 bases from J, with 12 bases between. CDR3 length equals 12 residues. The CDR3 nucleotides read TGTGCCAGCCTAGCGGGAGGTTATGGCTACACCTTC. Its protein product is CASLAGGYGYTF.

V gene TRBV19 combines with J gene TRBJ2-7, with TRBD1 identical over 8 bases. The CDR3 runs to 14 residues. Germline values: CDR1 LNHDA, CDR2 SQIVND (reference sequence). Trimming cost V 2 bases and J 5 bases; bases outside gene matches: 5. Written as DNA, the CDR3 is TGTGCCAGTAGTATAATGGACAGGGTAGACGAGCAGTACTTC. This codes for CASSIMDRVDEQYF.

V is TRBV25-1 and J is TRBJ2-7; D is perhaps TRBD1 (5 bases). The germline V and J ends were trimmed by 3 bases and 12 bases, with 12 bases remaining between them. From germline, CDR1 is MGHDK and CDR2 SYGVNS. This CDR3 contains 11 residues. The CDR3 here is CASSEDKKLYF. Here the CDR3 DNA reads TGTGCCAGCAGTGAGGACAAGAAGCTGTACTTC.

The chain uses TRBV11-2 and TRBJ2-2, with 12 bases that match TRBD2. Germline V gene lookup returns CDR1 SGHAT and CDR2 FQNNGV. The CDR3 runs 16 residues. V shed 5 bases and J 5 bases; nucleotides not matched to a gene: 6. The CDR3 here is CASSVTTSGGTGELFF. The CDR3 DNA is TGTGCCAGCAGCGTTACAACTAGCGGGGGGACCGGGGAGCTGTTTTTT.

The V call is TRBV7-8, the J call TRBJ2-5, with 10 bases that match TRBD2. V was pared by 5 bases and J by 5 bases, with 17 bases of the junction left unmatched. This CDR3 region has 18 residues. The germline gives CDR1 SGHVS, CDR2 FQNEAQ. The CDR3: CASSRTAALAGGTETQYF. As DNA, the CDR3 is TGTGCCAGCAGCCGTACCGCAGCTTTAGCGGGAGGCACTGAGACCCAGTACTTC.

In its sample, this clone was seen once. V usage is TRBV5-1 and J usage is TRBJ2-1, with a weak D call TRBD2 (6 bases). V was clipped by 4 bases and J by 4 bases, with 12 bases between them. The CDR3 contains 14 residues. Germline CDR1 reads SGHRS; CDR2 reads YFSETQ. The CDR3: CASSARLEYNEQFF. The CDR3 region has the DNA TGCGCCAGCAGCGCTAGACTAGAGTACAATGAGCAGTTCTTC.

Details on this clone: The same CDR3 also results from other DNA sequences found in this sample. The chain joins TRBV19 to TRBJ2-6; D perhaps matches TRBD2 (6 bases). The germline V gene has CDR1 LNHDA and CDR2 SQIVND (reference sequence). With 3 bases removed from V and 0 bases from J, the gap between germline ends came to 6 bases. The CDR3 has 15 amino acids. Written as DNA, the CDR3 is TGTGCCAGTAGTATCGGGGGCTCTGGGGCCAACGTCCTGACTTTC. The encoded protein is CASSIGGSGANVLTF.

J is TRBJ1-1 and V is TRBV27; D is ambiguous. The CDR3 is 11 residues long. Germline CDR1 is MNHEY and CDR2 is SMNVEV (reference sequence). Trimming removed 8 bases from V and 5 bases from J, with 9 bases in between. The CDR3, as DNA: TGTGCCAGCCGGTCGGGGACTGAAGCTTTCTTT. Protein product: CASRSGTEAFF.

The chain uses TRBV6-1 and TRBJ1-2; no clear D. This CDR3 comprises 13 residues. Looked up from germline, CDR1 is MNHNS and CDR2 is SASEGT. V lost 2 bases, J lost 6 bases, and 10 bases lay in between. The CDR3 protein is CASSETGSHGYTF. DNA of the CDR3: TGTGCCAGCAGTGAAACGGGGAGCCATGGCTACACCTTC.

The chain couples TRBV6-5 to TRBJ1-1; D not resolved. The CDR3 spans 15 residues. V was trimmed by 0 bases and J by 3 bases, leaving 11 bases between them. The germline V gene has CDR1 MNHEY and CDR2 SVGAGI. The CDR3 region has the DNA TGTGCCAGCAGTTACTCGCGGAACCTGGACACTGAAGCTTTCTTT. Translated, it gives CASSYSRNLDTEAFF.

V is TRBV10-3 and J is TRBJ1-2; D gene ambiguous. This CDR3 has 12 amino acids. The V and J ends lost 4 bases and 3 bases respectively, with 6 bases between them. Germline lookup yields CDR1 ENHRY and CDR2 SYGVKD. The CDR3 here is CAISGPDYGYTF. The DNA of the CDR3 is TGTGCCATCAGTGGCCCAGACTATGGCTACACCTTC.

The chain uses TRBV5-4 and TRBJ2-7; no clear D. The CDR3 spans 14 residues. In germline, CDR1 is SGHNT, CDR2 YYREEE (reference sequence). Trimming removed 0 bases from V and 3 bases from J, with 10 bases in between. The CDR3 reads CASSLDGSGYEQYF. The CDR3 region has the DNA TGTGCCAGCAGCTTGGATGGAAGTGGCTACGAGCAGTACTTC.

The chain couples TRBV18 to TRBJ2-7; a weak D match, TRBD1 (7 bases). The CDR3 is 14 amino acids. Germline CDR1 is KGHSH and CDR2 is LQKENI. Trimming shortened V by 4 bases and J by 4 bases, and 14 bases separated the two germline ends. This CDR3 is CASSLGDSGYEQYF. DNA of the CDR3: TGTGCCAGCTCACTAGGGGACAGCGGGTACGAGCAGTACTTC.

The CDR3 nucleotides are TGTGCCAGCAGTTTCCCCCCTTCACTAGCGGGAGGGTTCAGTTTAGGCAATGAGCAGTTCTTC. Translated: CASSFPPSLAGGFSLGNEQFF. The gene calls are TRBV28 and TRBJ2-1; the match to TRBD2 covers 13 bases. This CDR3 has 21 residues. After removal of 3 bases from V and 6 bases from J, the junction contained 20 bases not matched to a gene. Per the germline V gene, CDR1 is MDHEN and CDR2 is SYDVKM. Based on the CDR3 plus reference TRBV28 and TRBJ2-1, the full variable domain is DVKVTQSSRYLVKRTGEKVFLECVQDMDHENMFWYRQDPGLGLRLIYFSYDVKMKEKGDIPEGYSVSREKKERFSLILESASTNQTSMYLCASSFPPSLAGGFSLGNEQFFGPGTRLTVL.

The chain has TRBV5-1 and TRBJ2-5, with TRBD2 matching 14 bases. J lost 4 bases, V lost 4 bases, and 6 bases had no gene match. CDR1 is SGHRS, CDR2 YFSETQ, per germline. The CDR3 covers 16 residues. The CDR3 sequence: CASSPSGTSGRETQYF. The CDR3 nucleotides read TGCGCCAGCAGCCCTAGCGGGACTAGCGGGAGAGAGACCCAGTACTTC.

V gene TRBV11-2 combines with J gene TRBJ2-5, with D unresolved. CDR3 size: 14 residues. V dropped 1 base and J dropped 2 bases, with 8 bases sitting between them. CDR1 is SGHAT, CDR2 FQNNGV, per germline. CDR3 nucleotides: TGTGCCAGCAGCTTAGTCAGGAGACAAGAGACCCAGTACTTC. It yields the protein CASSLVRRQETQYF.

J is TRBJ1-1 and V is TRBV4-1; D gene unclear. Germline CDR1 and CDR2: MGHRA and YSYEKL. The CDR3 is 13 residues long. Trimming shortened V by 1 base and J by 1 base, and 4 bases separated the two germline ends. CDR3 nucleotides: TGCGCCAGCAGCCAAGGCACGAACACTGAAGCTTTCTTT. Protein: CASSQGTNTEAFF.

As DNA, the CDR3 is TGTGCCAGCAGCTTAAGTACGACAGATACGCAGTATTTT. This encodes CASSLSTTDTQYF. The chain joins TRBV7-9 to TRBJ2-3; D ambiguous. This CDR3 spans 13 amino acids. Trimming shortened V by 2 bases and J by 3 bases, and 6 bases separated the two germline ends. Germline V gene lookup returns CDR1 SEHNR and CDR2 FQNEAQ (reference sequence).

The rearrangement uses TRBV7-9 and TRBJ2-3; D ambiguous. Germline-derived CDR1 and CDR2 are SEHNR and FQNEAQ (reference sequence). The CDR3 loop spans 12 amino acids. The V gene lost 6 bases and the J gene lost 3 bases, with 7 bases spanning the gap. CDR3 coding DNA: TGTGCCAGCAGGGACGGGACAGATACGCAGTATTTT. Its protein product is CASRDGTDTQYF.